What follows are 9 T cell receptor beta chains derived from one specimen sequenced in a study of neurological immune-mediated disorders (dated 2019 in TCRdb). The library was obtained by 5' RACE. Sequencing used an Illumina HiSeq 2500. The raw public data were reprocessed by TCRdb itself: fastp quality trimming at Q25, MiXCR clonotype calling, in-frame beta chains only. Each entry is one CDR3 protein sequence, shown with its most common DNA and genes. The sample contains 36,000 or so distinct CDR3 sequences, 10% of them found a single time. The top ten hold roughly 7% of the sample. Sequences were obtained from PBMCs. The receptor set was obtained from a woman aged 25 to 45 with HTLV-1-associated myelopathy (HAM/TSP).

This clonotype was detected many times. The rearrangement joins TRBV5-1 to TRBJ1-5; D remains ambiguous. V was shortened by 0 bases and J by 5 bases, with 9 bases between the two germline ends. CDR1 SGHRS and CDR2 YFSETQ come from the germline V gene. The CDR3 length is 14 residues. Here the CDR3 DNA reads TGCGCCAGCAGCTTGGATGCATCACATCAGCCCCAGCATTTT. Encoded protein: CASSLDASHQPQHF.

This clonotype was seen ten or more times. The J gene is TRBJ1-2, the V gene TRBV5-4; D possibly corresponds to TRBD1 (5 bases). Germline loops: CDR1 SGHNT, CDR2 YYREEE (reference sequence). V shed 1 base and J shed 7 bases, with 14 bases lying between them. The CDR3 has 14 amino acids. CDR3 protein: CASSLMGDGIGYTF. For the CDR3, the DNA is TGTGCCAGCAGCTTGATGGGGGACGGAATTGGCTACACCTTC.

This clonotype was detected ten times or more. The V call is TRBV5-1, the J call TRBJ2-1; TRBD2 agrees at 8 bases. Germline trimming cut 0 bases from V and 3 bases from J; bases unmatched to any gene: 2. Per germline, CDR1 SGHRS and CDR2 YFSETQ. CDR3 length equals 15 residues. CDR3 sequence reads: CASSLAGGFYNEQFF. CDR3 DNA sequence: TGCGCCAGCAGCTTGGCGGGGGGGTTCTACAATGAGCAGTTCTTC.

This clonotype was detected many times. The genes are TRBV5-1 and TRBJ1-4, with D possibly TRBD1 on 5 matching bases. Per the germline V gene, CDR1 is SGHRS and CDR2 is YFSETQ. Trimming stripped 0 bases from V and 5 bases from J, with 8 bases between. The length of the CDR3 is 14 residues. The CDR3 DNA sequence: TGCGCCAGCAGCTTGGGACAGCAAAATGAAAAACTGTTTTTT. Its translation is CASSLGQQNEKLFF. The entire variable domain, with the rest obtained from reference TRBV5-1 and TRBJ1-4, is as follows: KAGVTQTPRYLIKTRGQQVTLSCSPISGHRSVSWYQQTPGQGLQFLFEYFSETQRNKGNFPGRFSGRQFSNSRSEMNVSTLELGDSALYLCASSLGQQNEKLFFGSGTQLSVL.

This clonotype was detected many times. V and J are TRBV20-1 and TRBJ2-7; 9 nucleotides align to TRBD2. Germline lookup yields CDR1 DFQATT and CDR2 SNEGSKA (reference sequence). V dropped 6 bases and J dropped 2; count of bases not matched to a gene: 8. The length of the CDR3 is 14 residues. CDR3 sequence: CSAKVPSGTYEQYF. CDR3 in DNA: TGCAGTGCCAAAGTTCCTAGCGGGACCTACGAGCAGTACTTC.

This clonotype appeared many times. The chain uses TRBV20-1 and TRBJ2-4; D ambiguous. In germline, CDR1 is DFQATT, CDR2 SNEGSKA (reference sequence). The CDR3 is 14 amino acids. The CDR3 is CSLSLRLAKNIQYF. Written as DNA, the CDR3 is TGCAGCCTTAGTTTGAGACTAGCCAAAAACATTCAGTACTTC.

There are many counts of this clonotype. This CDR3 reads CSVAGESYEQYF. The DNA of the CDR3 is TGCAGCGTTGCTGGGGAATCCTACGAGCAGTACTTC. V gene TRBV29-1 combines with J gene TRBJ2-7; D gene uncertain. This CDR3 contains 12 residues. V was trimmed by 4 bases and J by 1 base, leaving 8 bases between them. Germline CDR1 and CDR2: SQVTM and ANQGSEA.

This clonotype was seen repeatedly, ten times or more. The J gene is TRBJ1-5, the V gene TRBV3-1, with D uncertain. V was cut by 1 base and J by 1 base, with 8 bases left in between. There are 15 residues in the CDR3. From germline, CDR1 is LGHDT and CDR2 YNNKEL (reference sequence). The CDR3 loop is CASSQGLISNQPQHF. Written as DNA, the CDR3 is TGTGCCAGCAGCCAAGGACTCATAAGCAATCAGCCCCAGCATTTT. The complete variable domain, with remaining parts taken from reference TRBV3-1 and TRBJ1-5, reads DTAVSQTPKYLVTQMGNDKSIKCEQNLGHDTMYWYKQDSKKFLKIMFSYNNKELIINETVPNRFSPKSPDKAHLNLHINSLELGDSAVYFCASSQGLISNQPQHFGDGTRLSIL.

This clonotype was counted many times. V and J are TRBV20-1 and TRBJ1-2, with D unresolved. The CDR3 covers 11 residues. The V gene lost 5 bases and the J gene lost 1 base, with 5 bases spanning the gap. From germline, CDR1 is DFQATT and CDR2 SNEGSKA (reference sequence). CDR3 DNA sequence: TGCAGTGCTGATTATAACTATGGCTACACCTTC. It codes for CSADYNYGYTF.